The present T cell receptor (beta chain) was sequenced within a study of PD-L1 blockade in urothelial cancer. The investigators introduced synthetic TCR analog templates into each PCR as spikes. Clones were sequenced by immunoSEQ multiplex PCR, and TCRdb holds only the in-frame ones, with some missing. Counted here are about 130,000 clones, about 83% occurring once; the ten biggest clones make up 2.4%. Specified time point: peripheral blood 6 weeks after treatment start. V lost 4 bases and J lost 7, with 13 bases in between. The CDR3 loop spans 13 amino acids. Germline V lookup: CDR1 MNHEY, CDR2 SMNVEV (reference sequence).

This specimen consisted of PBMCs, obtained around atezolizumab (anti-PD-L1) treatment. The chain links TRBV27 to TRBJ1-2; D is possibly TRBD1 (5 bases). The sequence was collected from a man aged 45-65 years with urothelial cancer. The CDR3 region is CASSSAGSGGYTF. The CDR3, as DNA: TGTGCCAGCAGTTCCGCAGGGTCAGGTGGCTACACCTTC.